Shown below are 22 T cell receptor beta chains from a single sample sequenced in a study of CD8+ T cells in alopecia areata. Cutaneous lymph node cells were pooled, and they were sorted using CD4, CD8alpha, NKG2D, NKG2ACE and other markers. Extracted from the samples, RNA was reverse transcribed into cDNA to serve as the sequencing template. Profiled with immunoSEQ multiplex PCR; TCRdb holds only in-frame clones, not every one. There are over 250,000 clones in the sample, none observed a single time. Source material: CD4+ T cells sorted from a lymph node. These receptors came from a C3H/HeJ mouse with alopecia areata. The strain's MHC haplotype is H2-k.

This clone has just a few counts. The listed genes are named as in mouse. The CDR3 end is not reached by the read, which stops 4 residues before it; the germline J gene fills it in. The chain recombines TRBV19 with TRBJ2-4; 7 nucleotides line up with TRBD2. The germline V gene has CDR1 FNHDT and CDR2 SITEND (reference sequence). The CDR3 is 13 amino acids. The V gene end was trimmed by 3 bases and the J gene end by 3 bases; junction bases not matched to a gene: 1. CDR3 DNA (partial): TGTGCCAGCAGTAAGGGACTGCAAAAC. Amino acid sequence: CASSKGLQN. The whole CDR3 region reads CASSKGLQNTLYF.

In its sample, this clone was seen a few times. The gene symbols are mouse symbols. The read stops 4 residues short of the end of the CDR3; the missing end is completed from the germline J gene. The same CDR3 can be traced to other DNA sequences in this sample. The chain uses TRBV1 and TRBJ2-1; 12 nucleotides match TRBD2. V gave up 1 base and J gave up 3 bases; unmatched junction bases: 1. This CDR3 has 16 residues. CDR1 and CDR2 from the germline V gene are NSQYPW and LRSPGD (reference sequence). The CDR3 bases that were read are TGCACCTGCAGTGCAGGGACTGGGGGGGGCTATGCT. It yields the protein CTCSAGTGGGYA. The complete CDR3 sequence is CTCSAGTGGGYAEQFF.

There are a few counts of this clone. Mouse germline and gene names are used. The CDR3 end falls 4 residues outside the read, so it is completed with the germline J gene. The V and J genes are TRBV13-1 and TRBJ2-2, with 11 bases matching TRBD2. The ends lost 1 base at V and 5 bases at J; junction bases unmatched: 7. The CDR3 loop spans 17 amino acids. Per germline, CDR1 NSHNY and CDR2 SYGAGN. The CDR3 is CASSDRLGGIGTGQLYF. The covered CDR3 bases are TGTGCCAGCAGTGATCGACTGGGGGGGATAGGGACCGGG.

A remark on this clone: Gene names follow the mouse nomenclature. The read gets to within 4 residues of the CDR3 end, and the germline J gene fills in the rest. Other DNA sequences in this sample translate to the same CDR3. The V gene is TRBV13-2, the J gene TRBJ2-5; D might be TRBD1 (6 bases). The CDR3 is 14 amino acids. Looked up from germline, CDR1 is NNHNN and CDR2 is SYGAGS (reference sequence). The part of the CDR3 DNA that was read is TGTGCCAGCGGTGATGCTGGGACAAAAGAC. Protein sequence: CASGDAGTKD. The entire CDR3 is CASGDAGTKDTQYF.

This clone was detected a few times. A much larger clonotype is one base distant, so this may be a read error. Each gene name is a mouse one. The read terminates 4 residues ahead of where the CDR3 ends, so the germline J gene completes it. The sample has other DNA sequences that encode this CDR3 too. This chain connects TRBV13-3 to TRBJ2-1, with TRBD1 identical over 10 bases. Trimming cost V 4 bases and J 3 bases; bases outside gene matches: 1. Germline V lookup: CDR1 NNHDY, CDR2 SYVADS. The CDR3 consists of 14 residues. The CDR3 is CASSRTGGYAEQFF. The DNA read from the CDR3 is TGTGCCAGCAGTCGGACAGGGGGCTATGCT.

With respect to this clone: Genes and germline are mouse. The read comes to an end 4 residues before the CDR3 does, leaving the germline J gene to fill in the end. The chain joins TRBV13-2 to TRBJ2-7; 11 nucleotides line up with TRBD2. The germline gives CDR1 NNHNN, CDR2 SYGAGS (reference sequence). There are 14 residues in the CDR3. CDR3 residues: CASAGLGGPYEQYF. Partial CDR3 DNA: TGTGCCAGCGCCGGACTGGGGGGCCCTTAT.

This clone was observed a few times. Gene names and germline refer to mouse. The read ends 4 residues shy of where the CDR3 ends; the end is completed using the germline J gene. The chain couples TRBV17 to TRBJ1-1, with 10 nucleotides matching TRBD1. CDR3 size: 12 residues. The germline gives CDR1 MNHDT, CDR2 YYDKIL. The CDR3 sequence: CASSGQGAEVFF. CDR3 DNA (partial): TGTGCTAGCAGCGGACAGGGGGCA.

As to this clone: Mouse gene names and germline throughout. The CDR3 end lies 4 residues beyond the end of the read and is filled in from the germline J gene. This sequence joins TRBV19 and TRBJ2-5; tentative D call: TRBD2 (6 bases). Germline CDR1 is FNHDT and CDR2 is SITEND (reference sequence). This CDR3 comprises 13 residues. Trimming removed 4 bases from V and 3 bases from J, with 9 bases in between. The sequenced CDR3 bases are TGTGCCAGCAGTTCTACTGGGCAAGAC. Its translation: CASSSTGQD. The CDR3 in full is CASSSTGQDTQYF.

The sample holds a few counts of this clone. The gene symbols are mouse symbols. CDR3 bases read: TGCACCTGCAGCGACTGGGGGGGCCAAGAC. This codes for CTCSDWGGQD. The complete CDR3 sequence is CTCSDWGGQDTQYF. The genes are TRBV1 and TRBJ2-5; TRBD2 matches 11 bases. The DNA ends 4 residues before the CDR3 does, and the rest of the CDR3 is filled in from the germline J gene. Per germline, CDR1 NSQYPW and CDR2 LRSPGD (reference sequence). CDR3 length: 14 amino acids. V lost 6 bases and J lost 2; bases outside the gene matches: 1. Using reference TRBV1 and TRBJ2-5 for the parts outside the CDR3, the full variable domain is VTLLEQNPRWRLVPRGQAVNLRCILKNSQYPWMSWYQQDLQKQLQWLFTLRSPGDKEVKSLPGADYLATRVTDTELRLQVANMSQGRTLYCTCSDWGGQDTQYFGPGTRLLVL.

This clone has a handful of counts. Germline and genes: mouse. The DNA ends 4 residues before the CDR3 does, and the rest of the CDR3 is filled in from the germline J gene. The V and J genes are TRBV5 and TRBJ2-1; 10 bases are shared with TRBD1. Germline-derived CDR1 and CDR2 are LGHNA and YNLKQL (reference sequence). The CDR3 totals 14 residues. V shed 4 bases and J 3 bases; nucleotides not matched to a gene: 0. The CDR3 loop reads CASSRQGAYAEQFF. The part of the CDR3 DNA that was read is TGTGCCAGCAGCCGACAGGGGGCCTATGCT.

Of note for this clone: Mouse gene names and germline throughout. The read comes to an end 4 residues before the CDR3 does, leaving the germline J gene to fill in the end. Other DNA sequences in this sample translate to the same CDR3. The genes are TRBV5 and TRBJ2-2; D remains ambiguous. The V gene lost 0 bases and the J gene lost 0 bases, with 5 bases spanning the gap. Germline CDR1 is LGHNA and CDR2 is YNLKQL (reference sequence). CDR3 length equals 15 residues. CDR3 region: CASSQDSANTGQLYF. The CDR3 bases that were read are TGTGCCAGCAGCCAAGACTCCGCAAACACCGGG.

On this clone: Gene names and germline match the mouse. With the read ending 4 residues before the CDR3 end, the germline J gene is used to fill in that end. This chain connects TRBV13-3 to TRBJ1-1, with 10 bases fitting TRBD1. This CDR3 spans 13 amino acids. Trimming took 7 bases from V and 3 from J; bases not matched to a gene: 3. Looked up from germline, CDR1 is NNHDY and CDR2 is SYVADS. The chain's CDR3 is CASAGTGDTEVFF. CDR3 DNA, as far as it was read: TGTGCCAGCGCCGGGACAGGGGACACA.

Remarks on this clone: Mouse gene names apply. The read terminates 4 residues before the CDR3 end, so the remaining end is supplied by the germline J gene. J is TRBJ2-3 and V is TRBV13-1; 9 bases map to TRBD2. Unmatched junction bases numbered 4, after V lost 5 bases and J lost 3 bases. Germline V gene sequence: CDR1 NSHNY, CDR2 SYGAGN. CDR3 size: 14 residues. The CDR3 reads CASSLGGAAETLYF. Incomplete CDR3 DNA: TGTGCCAGCAGCCTTGGGGGGGCGGCAGAA.

Concerning this clone: Germline and genes here are mouse. The CDR3 extends 4 residues past the end of the read, so its final part is completed from the germline J gene. V usage is TRBV19 and J usage is TRBJ2-5; 11 nucleotides match TRBD2. Germline CDR1 is FNHDT and CDR2 is SITEND (reference sequence). The CDR3 is 13 amino acids. The DNA read from the CDR3 is TGTGCCAGCACGGGACTGGGGGAAGAC. Translation gives CASTGLGED. The entire CDR3 protein is CASTGLGEDTQYF.

This clone was counted a few times. Mouse germline and gene names are used. With the read ending 4 residues before the CDR3 end, the germline J gene is used to fill in that end. The chain couples TRBV13-1 to TRBJ2-5; TRBD1 matches at 7 bases. Germline CDR1 and CDR2: NSHNY and SYGAGN. This CDR3 spans 14 amino acids. The CDR3 DNA, read in part, is TGTGCCAGCAGTGGGGACAGAGGTGGGGAC. Translation gives CASSGDRGGD. The complete CDR3 reads CASSGDRGGDTQYF.

This clone has a handful of counts. Gene names follow the mouse nomenclature. Read sequence stops 4 residues before the CDR3 end, and the germline J gene provides the missing end. The rearrangement uses TRBV5 and TRBJ2-4; TRBD1 matches at 9 bases. This CDR3 has 15 residues. Looked up from germline, CDR1 is LGHNA and CDR2 is YNLKQL (reference sequence). The CDR3 DNA, read in part, is TGTGCCAGCAGCCAAGCCGGGACAGGGAAAAAC. Protein product: CASSQAGTGKN. The full CDR3 reads CASSQAGTGKNTLYF.

As for this clone: Germline and genes: mouse. The DNA ends 4 residues before the CDR3 does, and the rest of the CDR3 is filled in from the germline J gene. The J gene is TRBJ2-5, the V gene TRBV1, with a tentative D call TRBD2 (6 bases). This CDR3 comprises 15 residues. Per germline, CDR1 NSQYPW and CDR2 LRSPGD (reference sequence). CDR3 DNA, as far as it was read: TGCACCTGCAGTCCCCCCGGGGGGAGGGAAGAC. Protein product: CTCSPPGGRED. The CDR3 in full is CTCSPPGGREDTQYF.

In this sample, this clone turned up a few times. Gene names are mouse gene names. The read ends 4 residues early relative to the CDR3; the germline J gene fills the gap. The chain uses TRBV19 and TRBJ1-1, with D possibly matching TRBD1 (6 bases). The CDR3 is made up of 13 amino acids. CDR1 and CDR2 (germline): FNHDT, SITEND (reference sequence). Trimming removed 2 bases from V and 4 bases from J, with 9 bases in between. The CDR3 sequence: CASSIGGATEVFF. The sequenced CDR3 bases are TGTGCCAGCAGTATTGGGGGGGCCACA.

This clone was observed many times. Germline and genes here are mouse. The CDR3 is cut off 4 residues early in the read; its end comes from the germline J gene. This sequence joins TRBV17 and TRBJ2-3; TRBD2 agrees at 8 bases. V lost 3 bases to trimming and J lost 3 bases; unmatched junction nucleotides: 2. The CDR3 covers 14 residues. CDR1 is MNHDT, CDR2 YYDKIL, per germline. CDR3 protein: CASSRGTGAETLYF. The sequenced CDR3 bases are TGTGCTAGCAGTAGGGGGACTGGAGCAGAA.

This clone occurred many times. Mouse gene names apply. The CDR3 end falls 4 residues outside the read, so it is completed with the germline J gene. The V and J genes are TRBV13-1 and TRBJ2-7; D is possibly TRBD1 (6 bases). Looked up from germline, CDR1 is NSHNY and CDR2 is SYGAGN. The CDR3 is made up of 12 amino acids. CDR3 DNA, as far as it was read: TGTGCCAGCAGAAACAGGGAGGAT. This translates into CASRNRED. The full CDR3 protein is CASRNREDEQYF.

A remark on this clone: Mouse gene names apply. Sequencing ends 4 residues short of the CDR3 end; the germline J gene provides the rest. The sample carries other DNA sequences with the same CDR3. V usage is TRBV31 and J usage is TRBJ2-2, with no clear D. Trimming stripped 4 bases from V and 0 bases from J, with 6 bases between. Looked up from germline, CDR1 is GKSSPN and CDR2 is SITVG. This CDR3 is 13 amino acids long. The CDR3 spells CAWTGTNTGQLYF. The sequenced part of the CDR3 DNA is TGTGCCTGGACTGGAACAAACACCGGG.

This clone was counted a few times. The gene names given are mouse names. The read ends 4 residues before the CDR3 terminus; that terminus is restored from the germline J gene. The chain couples TRBV13-1 to TRBJ2-5; 10 bases agree with TRBD2. The CDR3 is 14 amino acids. The germline V gene encodes CDR1 NSHNY and CDR2 SYGAGN. The sequenced part of the CDR3 DNA is TGTGCCAGCAGGTCCGGGACTGGGGAAGAC. Protein: CASRSGTGED. The whole CDR3 region reads CASRSGTGEDTQYF.